The 11 T cell receptor beta chains reported below all come from one sample, sequenced in a study of blood T cells in healthy people across ages. PCR was performed a second time for 7 to 11 cycles using a sample-barcoded 5' primer and a J-beta primer mix. TCRdb independently ran MiXCR on the 5' RACE reads; one entry per CDR3 protein. The sample yields 800,000 to 900,000 distinct CDR3 sequences, approximately 59% seen once. Sequencing was performed on blood. All receptors come from a man aged 25 to 45 in good health.

This sequence joins TRBV15 and TRBJ1-6; D is unresolved. The ends were cut back, 3 bases at V and 7 bases at J, with 7 bases in the middle. The CDR3 consists of 13 residues. Germline CDR1 is LNHNV and CDR2 is YYDKDF (reference sequence). DNA of the CDR3: TGTGCCACCAGCAGTTTGACCAATTCACCCCTCCACTTT. As protein: CATSSLTNSPLHF.

The J gene is TRBJ1-4, the V gene TRBV29-1; D unclear. This CDR3 has 13 amino acids. V was shortened by 6 bases and J by 0 bases, with 8 bases between the two germline ends. From germline, CDR1 is SQVTM and CDR2 ANQGSEA. The CDR3 here is CSVAVATNEKLFF. CDR3 nucleotides: TGCAGCGTCGCAGTTGCAACTAATGAAAAACTGTTTTTT.

This clonotype was seen only a few times. V gene TRBV20-1 combines with J gene TRBJ2-5, with 9 bases matching TRBD1. The CDR3 sequence is 13 residues long. Germline V gene lookup returns CDR1 DFQATT and CDR2 SNEGSKA (reference sequence). V shed 4 bases and J 4 bases; nucleotides not matched to a gene: 4. The CDR3 DNA sequence: TGCAGTGCTAAGGGACAGGGCACAGAGACCCAGTACTTC. It yields the protein CSAKGQGTETQYF.

This clonotype occurred a few times. This chain connects TRBV20-1 to TRBJ2-7; D gene ambiguous. Germline V gives CDR1 DFQATT, CDR2 SNEGSKA (reference sequence). With 3 bases removed from V and 0 bases from J, the gap between germline ends came to 12 bases. The CDR3 runs 14 residues. The CDR3 is CSASTTQPSYEQYF. In nucleotides, the CDR3 is TGCAGTGCTAGCACGACTCAGCCCTCCTACGAGCAGTACTTC.

Worth noting for this clonotype: At one of its ends the junction is not consistent with the germline gene, which may arise from a read error. The chain links TRBV4-2 to TRBJ2-3; no clear D gene. The CDR3 totals 14 residues. Germline-derived CDR1 and CDR2 are LGHNA and YNFKEQ. This CDR3 is CASSQERLVDTQCF. CDR3 in DNA: TGTGCCAGCAGCCAAGAAAGGCTGGTGGATACGCAGTGTTTT.

The J gene is TRBJ2-2, the V gene TRBV28; 9 positions match TRBD1. Per germline, CDR1 MDHEN and CDR2 SYDVKM. This CDR3 spans 15 amino acids. The trim removed 2 bases at V and 6 bases at J, leaving 4 bases unmatched. CDR3 region: CASSLGDRVAGELFF. The CDR3 nucleotides read TGTGCCAGCAGTTTAGGGGACAGGGTTGCCGGGGAGCTGTTTTTT.

The chain combines TRBV27 with TRBJ2-2, with 10 bases lining up with TRBD1. V shed 4 bases, J shed 6 bases, and the junction held 8 bases outside the gene matches. The germline CDR1 and CDR2 sequences are MNHEY and SMNVEV (reference sequence). The CDR3 sequence is 16 residues long. Here the CDR3 DNA reads TGTGCCAGCAGTTCCGGGACAGGGGATTCGGCCGGGGAGCTGTTTTTT. Its protein product is CASSSGTGDSAGELFF.

The chain has TRBV4-2 and TRBJ2-4; 13 nucleotides match TRBD2. Trimming took 3 bases from V and 2 from J; bases not matched to a gene: 4. This CDR3 comprises 17 residues. The V gene's germline CDR1 is LGHNA and CDR2 YNFKEQ. DNA of the CDR3: TGTGCCAGCAGCCACGGGACTAGCGGGGATACCAAAAACATTCAGTACTTC. This translates into CASSHGTSGDTKNIQYF.

This clonotype was seen a handful of times. This chain links TRBV7-9 with TRBJ2-3; D is undetermined. The CDR3 sequence is 16 residues long. CDR1 is SEHNR and CDR2 is FQNEAQ in the germline V gene (reference sequence). V was shortened by 1 base and J by 0 bases, with 11 bases between the two germline ends. The CDR3 DNA sequence: TGTGCCAGCAGCTTAGGTGCACAGAAGAGCACAGATACGCAGTATTTT. Its protein is CASSLGAQKSTDTQYF.

The chain uses TRBV10-3 and TRBJ2-1, with a possible D match to TRBD2 (6 bases). V lost 6 bases, J lost 2 bases, and 14 bases lay in between. The CDR3 consists of 15 residues. CDR1 and CDR2 from the germline V gene are ENHRY and SYGVKD. The CDR3 loop is CAIRGTSPAYNEQFF. CDR3 DNA sequence: TGTGCCATCAGGGGGACTTCCCCCGCCTACAATGAGCAGTTCTTC.

V usage is TRBV20-1 and J usage is TRBJ2-5, with a tentative D call TRBD2 (5 bases). Germline loops: CDR1 DFQATT, CDR2 SNEGSKA (reference sequence). The V end was cut by 6 bases, the J end by 5 bases, with 16 bases between. This CDR3 spans 13 amino acids. CDR3 in amino acids: CSAGRSAQETQYF. The CDR3 nucleotides are TGCAGTGCCGGACGTAGCGCGCAGGAGACCCAGTACTTC.